These T cell receptor beta chains were read from a single sample in a study of early stage breast cancer tumors. Generated by immunoSEQ multiplex PCR, the TCRdb table keeps only in-frame clones and is missing some. The data contain more than 5,500 clones, 73% of them seen just once; the ten biggest clones take up about a tenth. The specimen sequenced was normal breast tissue next to the tumor. Source of these receptors: a person between 35 and 49 years old with breast cancer. Each CDR3 is given with its conserved first and last residue. Fields, in order: clone size, J gene, D gene, V gene, CDR3 protein, CDR3 DNA. D genes are given only for firm matches. Clone size is not always given. Where it is, it says once, few, many or a class for expanded clones.

few TRBJ2-7 NA TRBV14 CASSPRLTHEQYF TGTGCCAGCAGCCCCAGGTTAACCCACGAGCAGTACTTC
few TRBJ1-2 TRBD1 TRBV2 CASRQTGAWDYGYTF TGTGCCAGCAGACAGACAGGGGCCTGGGACTATGGCTACACCTTC
NA TRBJ2-7 TRBD1 TRBV27 CASSITGAPYEQYF TGTGCCAGCAGTATTACAGGGGCACCCTACGAGCAGTACTTC
NA TRBJ1-1 NA TRBV5-4 CASSLETGEAFF TGTGCCAGCAGCTTGGAAACAGGTGAAGCTTTCTTT
NA TRBJ1-6 NA TRBV9 CASSARGSSYNSPLHF TGTGCCAGCAGCGCCAGGGGTAGCTCCTATAATTCACCCCTCCACTTT
NA TRBJ2-7 NA TRBV21-1 CASSKIRPSGNYEQYF TGTGCCAGCAGCAAAATTCGTCCTAGCGGAAACTACGAGCAGTACTTC
NA TRBJ2-7 TRBD2 TRBV10-3 CAISGTSESYEQYF TGTGCCATCAGTGGAACTAGCGAATCCTACGAGCAGTACTTC
once TRBJ2-7 NA TRBV7-2 CASSFLAGGEQYF TGTGCCAGCAGCTTCCTCGCCGGGGGAGAGCAGTACTTC
NA TRBJ2-1 NA TRBV19 CASSGPSDSYNEQFF TGTGCCAGTAGTGGGCCTAGCGACTCCTACAATGAGCAGTTCTTC
NA TRBJ2-3 NA TRBV5-1 CASSLATTDTQYF TGCGCCAGCAGCTTGGCCACCACAGATACGCAGTATTTT
few TRBJ2-3 NA TRBV30 CAWSVIHLTDTQYF TGTGCCTGGAGTGTAATCCACCTCACAGATACGCAGTATTTT
NA TRBJ2-2 NA TRBV2 CASTATWNTGELFF TGTGCCAGCACCGCGACTTGGAACACCGGGGAGCTGTTTTTT
few TRBJ2-7 NA TRBV7-2 CASSFSAASYEQYF TGTGCCAGCAGCTTCTCGGCGGCGTCCTACGAGCAGTACTTC
few TRBJ1-5 TRBD1 TRBV7-8 CASSSGTGIREPQHF TGTGCCAGCAGCTCCGGGACAGGAATTAGGGAGCCCCAGCATTTT
NA TRBJ2-7 NA TRBV27 CASSFHREDLAQSGLYF TGTGCCAGCAGTTTTCATAGAGAGGACCTAGCGCAGTCTGGTTTGTACTTC
NA TRBJ2-7 NA TRBV5-4 CASSLKQGGLNEQYF TGTGCCAGCAGCTTAAAACAGGGAGGATTAAACGAGCAGTACTTC
NA TRBJ2-7 NA TRBV10-3 CAITRTPRNEQYF TGTGCCATCACCCGGACGCCCCGGAACGAGCAGTACTTC
NA TRBJ2-7 NA TRBV7-9 CASSLAGNSYEQYF TGTGCCAGCAGCTTAGCCGGGAACTCCTACGAGCAGTACTTC
NA TRBJ1-2 TRBD1 TRBV7-3 CASSLRGQGVEGYTF TGTGCCAGCAGCTTACGCGGACAGGGCGTGGAAGGCTACACCTTC